These 10 T cell receptor beta chains originate from one sample sequenced in a study of T cell responses to AZD1222 COVID-19 vaccine. This table comes from immunoSEQ multiplex PCR, and its TCRdb copy is limited to in-frame clones, with some not included. The profile covers tens of thousands of clones, with around nine tenths appearing a single time and about 3% taken by the ten largest. The sample here was peripheral blood, taken on day 0 of AZD1222 vaccination. The receptor set was obtained from an adult in good health.

The chain links TRBV4-1 to TRBJ2-1; D may match TRBD1 or TRBD2 (5 bases each). Trimming took 5 bases from V and 7 from J, leaving 18 bases between them. Germline values: CDR1 MGHRA, CDR2 YSYEKL. The CDR3 loop spans 15 amino acids. CDR3 loop: CASSFQVLGVNEQFF. CDR3 DNA: TGCGCCAGCAGCTTCCAAGTACTGGGGGTAAATGAGCAGTTCTTC.

A few counts support this clone. J is TRBJ2-1 and V is TRBV28; no definite D call. The V end was cut by 3 bases, the J end by 4 bases, with 10 bases between. CDR1 is MDHEN, CDR2 SYDVKM, per germline. CDR3 size: 14 residues. The CDR3: CASSFVDSYNEQFF. Written as DNA, the CDR3 is TGTGCCAGCAGTTTTGTAGATAGTTACAATGAGCAGTTCTTC. Looking up the rest from reference TRBV28 and TRBJ2-1 gives the full variable domain: DVKVTQSSRYLVKRTGEKVFLECVQDMDHENMFWYRQDPGLGLRLIYFSYDVKMKEKGDIPEGYSVSREKKERFSLILESASTNQTSMYLCASSFVDSYNEQFFGPGTRLTVL.

The chain has TRBV27 and TRBJ2-2; 9 bases map to TRBD1. The CDR3 covers 15 residues. J lost 4 bases, V lost 6 bases, and 6 bases had no gene match. Germline assignment: CDR1 MNHEY and CDR2 SMNVEV (reference sequence). The CDR3 DNA reads as TGTGCCAGCAGGACGGACAGGGGTCCCACCGGGGAGCTGTTTTTT. Its translation is CASRTDRGPTGELFF.

V and J are TRBV10-3 and TRBJ2-1; the D is unclear. The V end lost 8 bases, the J end lost 4 bases, and 15 bases lay between the germline ends. This CDR3 is 14 amino acids long. In germline, CDR1 is ENHRY, CDR2 SYGVKD. CDR3 sequence: CAIGGRNEYNEQFF. In DNA, the CDR3 is TGTGCCATCGGTGGGCGGAATGAATACAATGAGCAGTTCTTC.

The chain employs TRBV7-9 and TRBJ1-2; D is possibly TRBD1 (5 bases). Trimming stripped 6 bases from V and 3 bases from J, with 20 bases between. The CDR3 is 16 amino acids. Germline loops: CDR1 SEHNR, CDR2 FQNEAQ (reference sequence). The CDR3 protein is CASSSPGPRDYYGYTF. The DNA of the CDR3 is TGTGCCAGCAGTTCCCCGGGACCCCGGGACTACTATGGCTACACCTTC.

The chain links TRBV14 to TRBJ1-3; 8 nucleotides line up with TRBD1. Germline V gives CDR1 SGHDN, CDR2 FVKESK. The length of the CDR3 is 16 residues. Trimming removed 4 bases from V and 0 bases from J; junction bases left unmatched: 5. This CDR3 is CASSLRGPYSGNTIYF. The CDR3 DNA is TGTGCCAGCAGCCTCAGGGGGCCCTACTCTGGAAACACCATATATTTT.

V gene TRBV6-5 combines with J gene TRBJ2-7; D tentatively reads TRBD1 or TRBD2 (5 bases each). V gave up 0 bases and J gave up 0 bases, with 12 bases separating them. This CDR3 spans 16 amino acids. Germline V CDR1 and CDR2: MNHEY, SVGAGI. The CDR3 DNA reads as TGTGCCAGCAGTTACTCAACCTCAGGGACCTCCTACGAGCAGTACTTC. It codes for CASSYSTSGTSYEQYF.

This chain connects TRBV19 to TRBJ1-1, with D possibly matching TRBD1 (5 bases). The CDR3 has 14 amino acids. Germline assignment: CDR1 LNHDA and CDR2 SQIVND (reference sequence). V was pared by 1 base and J by 4 bases, with 10 bases between. The CDR3 sequence is CASSIGTPLTEAFF. CDR3 bases: TGTGCCAGTAGTATAGGGACACCGCTCACTGAAGCTTTCTTT.

CDR3 nucleotide sequence: TGTGCCAGCAGCAACACCAGGACAGGGGAGGAAGCTTTCTTT. Translated, it gives CASSNTRTGEEAFF. The V gene is TRBV7-8, the J gene TRBJ1-1; 9 bases are a match to TRBD1. Germline V gene data show CDR1 as SGHVS and CDR2 as FQNEAQ. The CDR3 runs to 14 residues. V shed 5 bases and J 8 bases; nucleotides not matched to a gene: 9.

V is TRBV19 and J is TRBJ2-2; the D gene could be TRBD1 or TRBD2 (6 bases each). In germline, CDR1 is LNHDA, CDR2 SQIVND (reference sequence). This CDR3 contains 16 residues. Trimming pared 10 bases from V and 1 base from J, leaving 19 bases between. Written as DNA, the CDR3 is TGTGCCACTGTAAGGGGGGCGGGAATGAACACCGGGGAGCTGTTTTTT. Residues: CATVRGAGMNTGELFF.